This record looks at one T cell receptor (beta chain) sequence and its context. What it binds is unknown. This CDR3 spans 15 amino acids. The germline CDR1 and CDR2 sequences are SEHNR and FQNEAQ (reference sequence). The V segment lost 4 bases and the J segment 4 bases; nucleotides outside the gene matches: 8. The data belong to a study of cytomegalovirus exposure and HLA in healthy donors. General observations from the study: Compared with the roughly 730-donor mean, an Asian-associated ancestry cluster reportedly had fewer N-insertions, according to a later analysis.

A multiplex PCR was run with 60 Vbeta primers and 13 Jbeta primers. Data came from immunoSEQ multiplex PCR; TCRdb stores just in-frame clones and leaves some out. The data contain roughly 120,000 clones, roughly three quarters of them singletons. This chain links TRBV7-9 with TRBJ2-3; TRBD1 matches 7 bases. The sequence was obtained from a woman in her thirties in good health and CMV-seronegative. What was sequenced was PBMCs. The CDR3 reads CASSSRQGGADTQYF. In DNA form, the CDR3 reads TGTGCCAGCAGCTCCCGACAGGGTGGGGCAGATACGCAGTATTTT.